One sample yielded the 20 T cell receptor beta chains listed below, sequenced in a study of T cell changes during pregnancy in multiple sclerosis. Only in-frame clones appear in the TCRdb table, and some are missing; sequencing was by immunoSEQ multiplex PCR. The sample includes tens of thousands of clones, nearly 95% of them seen just once. Sequences were derived from CD4+ T cells from peripheral blood mononuclear cells, sampled after pregnancy. The source is a female donor in good health, enrolled as a control in a pregnancy study.

The chain employs TRBV7-9 and TRBJ2-2; D is possibly TRBD2 (5 bases). V was clipped by 6 bases and J by 0 bases, with 14 bases between them. This CDR3 has 16 amino acids. Looked up from germline, CDR1 is SEHNR and CDR2 is FQNEAQ (reference sequence). The CDR3 sequence is CASSGSGASNTGELFF. In DNA, the CDR3 is TGTGCCAGCAGTGGAAGCGGAGCTTCGAACACCGGGGAGCTGTTTTTT.

The CDR3 region has the DNA TGCAGCGCGACTACGAGCTCCTACGAGCAGTACTTC. This codes for CSATTSSYEQYF. The rearrangement joins TRBV29-1 to TRBJ2-7, with a weak D call TRBD2 (5 bases). V gave up 7 bases and J gave up 0 bases, with 10 bases separating them. From germline, CDR1 is SQVTM and CDR2 ANQGSEA. CDR3 length: 12 residues.

The chain employs TRBV27 and TRBJ2-1; 9 nucleotides align to TRBD2. Germline CDR1 MNHEY, CDR2 SMNVEV (reference sequence). Trimming at V came to 0 bases and at J to 8 bases, leaving 5 bases not matched to a gene. This CDR3 has 15 residues. The CDR3 reads CASSLSLAGPHEQFF. CDR3 coding DNA: TGTGCCAGCAGTTTATCCCTAGCGGGACCCCATGAGCAGTTCTTC.

This chain joins TRBV5-1 and TRBJ1-1; D possibly corresponds to TRBD1 (5 bases). The V end was cut by 3 bases, the J end by 0 bases, with 9 bases between. The CDR3 covers 14 residues. From germline, CDR1 is SGHRS and CDR2 YFSETQ. CDR3 DNA sequence: TGCGCCAGCAGCTCTGGGGCCTTGAACACTGAAGCTTTCTTT. It specifies CASSSGALNTEAFF. Complete variable domain (other parts from reference TRBV5-1 and TRBJ1-1): KAGVTQTPRYLIKTRGQQVTLSCSPISGHRSVSWYQQTPGQGLQFLFEYFSETQRNKGNFPGRFSGRQFSNSRSEMNVSTLELGDSALYLCASSSGALNTEAFFGQGTRLTVV.

V usage is TRBV5-4 and J usage is TRBJ2-2; maybe TRBD2 (5 bases). The V end lost 5 bases, the J end lost 3 bases, and 11 bases lay between the germline ends. From germline, CDR1 is SGHNT and CDR2 YYREEE (reference sequence). This CDR3 contains 14 residues. CDR3 nucleotide sequence: TGTGCCAGCAGTGGAGGACTCGACACCGGGGAGCTGTTTTTT. It yields the protein CASSGGLDTGELFF.

V gene TRBV6-1 combines with J gene TRBJ2-1; 9 bases are a match to TRBD2. Per the germline V gene, CDR1 is MNHNS and CDR2 is SASEGT. The length of the CDR3 is 15 residues. The junction had 10 bases not matched to a gene; V was cut back by 4 bases and J by 9 bases. The CDR3 loop is CASSGGGAGGFEQFF. The CDR3 DNA follows: TGTGCCAGCAGTGGCGGGGGAGCGGGGGGTTTTGAGCAGTTCTTC.

The chain links TRBV5-1 to TRBJ2-3; unclear D gene. The germline V gene encodes CDR1 SGHRS and CDR2 YFSETQ. The length of the CDR3 is 17 residues. Trimming pared 3 bases from V and 0 bases from J, leaving 17 bases between. In DNA, the CDR3 is TGCGCCAGCAGCTCAATCTCCCTCTTGGCAAGCACAGATACGCAGTATTTT. Amino acids: CASSSISLLASTDTQYF.

The V gene is TRBV5-6, the J gene TRBJ2-7, with 9 bases identical to TRBD1. The CDR3 runs 13 residues. The V and J ends lost 5 bases and 4 bases, in that order; junction bases with no gene match: 4. In germline, CDR1 is SGHDT, CDR2 YYEEEE. This CDR3 is CASRGQGRYEQYF. The CDR3 nucleotides read TGTGCCAGCAGGGGACAGGGCCGGTACGAGCAGTACTTC. The complete variable domain, with remaining parts taken from reference TRBV5-6 and TRBJ2-7, reads DAGVTQSPTHLIKTRGQQVTLRCSPKSGHDTVSWYQQALGQGPQFIFQYYEEEERQRGNFPDRFSGHQFPNYSSELNVNALLLGDSALYLCASRGQGRYEQYFGPGTRLTVT.

The V gene is TRBV6-5, the J gene TRBJ2-7; TRBD2 agrees at 7 bases. V lost 7 bases, J lost 4 bases, and 7 bases stayed unmatched. Germline V gene data show CDR1 as MNHEY and CDR2 as SVGAGI. There are 13 residues in the CDR3. For the CDR3, the DNA is TGTGCCAGCACTGGAGCGGGATCGTACGAGCAGTACTTC. Amino acid sequence: CASTGAGSYEQYF.

The chain links TRBV30 to TRBJ2-2, with unresolved D. The germline V gene encodes CDR1 GTSNPN and CDR2 SVGIG (reference sequence). Trimming removed 1 base at V and 4 bases at J, with 7 bases between. This CDR3 is built from 13 residues. CDR3 nucleotides: TGTGCCTGGAGTGGCAGAAGCACCGGGGAGCTGTTTTTT. It is translated as CAWSGRSTGELFF.

Concerning this clone: A read error may produce the germline difference seen at one junction end. CDR3 bases: TGTGCCAGCAGTTTAGCGGGAGAAGCCGATACGCAGTATTTT. This encodes CASSLAGEADTQYF. J is TRBJ2-3 and V is TRBV11-3, with TRBD2 matching 9 bases. Germline CDR1 and CDR2: SGHNT and YENEEA. This CDR3 has 14 amino acids.

This chain connects TRBV27 to TRBJ2-2, with 12 bases identical to TRBD1. Germline assignment: CDR1 MNHEY and CDR2 SMNVEV (reference sequence). V was pared by 5 bases and J by 5 bases, with 9 bases of the junction left unmatched. This CDR3 has 17 residues. The CDR3 loop is CASSNRDRGLETGELFF. CDR3 nucleotide sequence: TGTGCCAGCAGTAACCGGGACAGGGGGCTTGAAACCGGGGAGCTGTTTTTT.

The rearrangement links TRBV5-1 to TRBJ1-2, with D unclear. CDR1 and CDR2 from the germline V gene are SGHRS and YFSETQ. V was shortened by 0 bases and J by 0 bases, with 3 bases between the two germline ends. This CDR3 has 13 residues. CDR3 sequence: CASSLDTNYGYTF. DNA for the CDR3: TGCGCCAGCAGCTTGGACACTAACTATGGCTACACCTTC.

This sequence joins TRBV6-5 and TRBJ1-2, with D unresolved. CDR1 MNHEY and CDR2 SVGAGI come from the germline V gene. V was pared by 6 bases and J by 0 bases, with 11 bases between. The length of the CDR3 is 14 residues. The DNA of the CDR3 is TGTGCCAGCAGCAACAGCGGGGCTAACTATGGCTACACCTTC. Translated, it gives CASSNSGANYGYTF.

This clone appeared a single time. The chain employs TRBV5-4 and TRBJ2-5, with 8 bases fitting TRBD2. The junction had 5 bases not matched to a gene; V was cut back by 2 bases and J by 2 bases. This CDR3 region has 15 residues. Germline values: CDR1 SGHNT, CDR2 YYREEE (reference sequence). CDR3 nucleotides: TGTGCCAGCAGCTTCCGGGGGGGAATTCAAGAGACCCAGTACTTC. This gives the protein CASSFRGGIQETQYF.

The sample holds one count of this clone. The V call is TRBV19, the J call TRBJ1-6, with D tentatively TRBD1 (5 bases). Deletions cut 3 bases from V and 9 bases from J, with 18 bases between. The germline CDR1 and CDR2 sequences are LNHDA and SQIVND (reference sequence). This CDR3 contains 16 residues. For the CDR3, the DNA is TGTGCCAGTAGTATTGGCGGGGGACTCACCTCTTCACCCCTCCACTTT. Protein product: CASSIGGGLTSSPLHF.

This chain uses TRBV7-2 with TRBJ2-7; D unresolved. There are 11 residues in the CDR3. CDR1 is SGHTA and CDR2 is FQGNSA in the germline V gene. Trimming took off 4 bases at V and 3 bases at J, with 4 bases between the two ends. This CDR3 reads CASSSYYEQYF. The CDR3 nucleotides read TGTGCCAGCAGCTCTTACTACGAGCAGTACTTC. The full variable domain, with the rest looked up from reference TRBV7-2 and TRBJ2-7, is GAGVSQSPSNKVTEKGKDVELRCDPISGHTALYWYRQSLGQGLEFLIYFQGNSAPDKSGLPSDRFSAERTGGSVSTLTIQRTQQEDSAVYLCASSSYYEQYFGPGTRLTVT.

The chain joins TRBV30 to TRBJ1-5, with a tentative D call TRBD1 (6 bases). V lost 0 bases to trimming and J lost 6 bases, with 18 bases between them. Germline V gives CDR1 GTSNPN, CDR2 SVGIG (reference sequence). The CDR3 runs 16 residues. The CDR3 here is CAWSVLRGAEGQPQHF. DNA for the CDR3: TGTGCCTGGAGTGTACTCCGGGGGGCCGAGGGTCAGCCCCAGCATTTT.

The gene calls are TRBV9 and TRBJ1-5; 8 bases are shared with TRBD1. CDR1 is SGDLS and CDR2 is YYNGEE in the germline V gene. This CDR3 has 15 residues. V lost 4 bases, J lost 6 bases, and 9 bases stayed unmatched. CDR3 coding DNA: TGTGCCAGCAGCCCTCAACCACAGGGGGGTCAGCCCCAGCATTTT. The encoded protein is CASSPQPQGGQPQHF.

The chain combines TRBV6-6 with TRBJ2-7; TRBD2 agrees at 8 bases. V was clipped by 6 bases and J by 2 bases; unmatched bases: 3. The CDR3 is 13 residues long. Germline loops: CDR1 MNHNY, CDR2 SVGAGI (reference sequence). CDR3 protein: CASSHSGTYEQYF. CDR3 sequence (DNA): TGTGCCAGCAGCCATAGCGGGACCTACGAGCAGTACTTC.